One sample yielded the 11 T cell receptor beta chains listed below, sequenced in a study. TCRdb processed the RT-PCR reads anew with MiXCR; each CDR3 protein has one entry. Of almost 700,000 distinct CDR3 sequences detected, 14% appear once; the ten largest clones hold 3.6%. The specimen sequenced was memory CD4+ T cells from blood. These receptors all come from a female donor in good health, serving as a healthy control.

This clonotype was seen ten or more times. The chain links TRBV7-3 to TRBJ2-3; perhaps TRBD1 as D (6 bases). The CDR3 is made up of 13 amino acids. In germline, CDR1 is SGHTA, CDR2 FQGTGA. The V and J ends lost 8 bases and 3 bases respectively, with 12 bases between them. The CDR3 spells CASGKGDTDTQYF. The CDR3, as DNA: TGTGCCAGCGGTAAGGGGGATACAGATACGCAGTATTTT.

The chain joins TRBV5-6 to TRBJ2-5, with D possibly TRBD2 on 5 matching bases. The germline V gene encodes CDR1 SGHDT and CDR2 YYEEEE. The V gene lost 0 bases and the J gene lost 1 base, with 13 bases spanning the gap. The CDR3 totals 16 residues. CDR3 protein: CASSLEGGAAQETQYF. The CDR3 bases are TGTGCCAGCAGCTTGGAGGGCGGAGCGGCCCAAGAGACCCAGTACTTC. Full variable domain (outside the CDR3, taken from reference TRBV5-6 and TRBJ2-5): DAGVTQSPTHLIKTRGQQVTLRCSPKSGHDTVSWYQQALGQGPQFIFQYYEEEERQRGNFPDRFSGHQFPNYSSELNVNALLLGDSALYLCASSLEGGAAQETQYFGPGTRLLVL.

The chain carries TRBV20-1 and TRBJ2-1; 12 bases match TRBD2. Germline assignment: CDR1 DFQATT and CDR2 SNEGSKA (reference sequence). V was pared by 2 bases and J by 4 bases, with 9 bases of the junction left unmatched. CDR3 size: 17 residues. The CDR3: CSARTGELAGGYNEQFF. CDR3 coding DNA: TGCAGTGCTAGAACAGGCGAGCTAGCGGGAGGGTACAATGAGCAGTTCTTC.

V is TRBV5-1 and J is TRBJ2-5, with 7 nucleotides matching TRBD2. The CDR3 extends over 16 amino acids. With V trimmed by 4 bases and J by 2 bases, 11 bases remained unmatched. Germline assignment: CDR1 SGHRS and CDR2 YFSETQ. This CDR3 is CASSNGDYSSQETQYF. The CDR3 nucleotides read TGCGCCAGCAGCAACGGGGACTACTCATCTCAAGAGACCCAGTACTTC. Together with reference TRBV5-1 and TRBJ2-5, the CDR3 gives the full variable domain: KAGVTQTPRYLIKTRGQQVTLSCSPISGHRSVSWYQQTPGQGLQFLFEYFSETQRNKGNFPGRFSGRQFSNSRSEMNVSTLELGDSALYLCASSNGDYSSQETQYFGPGTRLLVL.

This clonotype was seen ten or more times. The chain carries TRBV7-9 and TRBJ1-6, with D tentatively TRBD1 (6 bases). Deletions cut 5 bases from V and 11 bases from J, with 16 bases between. The CDR3 extends over 14 amino acids. From germline, CDR1 is SEHNR and CDR2 FQNEAQ (reference sequence). The CDR3 protein is CASSTDSSQAPLHF. The CDR3 DNA is TGTGCCAGCAGCACGGACAGCTCCCAGGCACCCCTCCACTTT.

The chain carries TRBV11-2 and TRBJ1-1; D call uncertain. CDR1 and CDR2 (germline): SGHAT, FQNNGV. This CDR3 has 15 residues. Trimming took off 5 bases at V and 6 bases at J, with 19 bases between the two ends. CDR3 coding DNA: TGTGCCAGCAGCCCCATGGGTGCAGGCCGGTCTGAAGCTTTCTTT. Translating it yields CASSPMGAGRSEAFF. Looking up the rest from reference TRBV11-2 and TRBJ1-1 gives the full variable domain: EAGVAQSPRYKIIEKRQSVAFWCNPISGHATLYWYQQILGQGPKLLIQFQNNGVVDDSQLPKDRFSAERLKGVDSTLKIQPAKLEDSAVYLCASSPMGAGRSEAFFGQGTRLTVV.

The rearrangement links TRBV2 to TRBJ2-1, with TRBD2 identical over 10 bases. Germline V gene sequence: CDR1 SNHLY, CDR2 FYNNEI. This CDR3 spans 14 amino acids. The junction had 7 bases not matched to a gene; V was cut back by 2 bases and J by 12 bases. The CDR3 DNA reads TGTGCCAGCAGTGAACTAGCGGGAGAGGGTCGGCAGTTCTTC. This sequence encodes CASSELAGEGRQFF.

This clonotype was seen a few times. The chain is built from TRBV6-5 and TRBJ1-3; D is possibly TRBD1 (5 bases). V shed 6 bases and J shed 2 bases, with 11 bases lying between them. The CDR3 length is 14 residues. CDR1 MNHEY and CDR2 SVGAGI come from the germline V gene. CDR3 in amino acids: CASRAGGTGNTIYF. The DNA of the CDR3 is TGTGCCAGCAGAGCCGGGGGGACTGGAAACACCATATATTTT.

This clonotype was counted between two and nine times. The genes are TRBV5-1 and TRBJ2-3; maybe TRBD1 (6 bases). Germline V gene sequence: CDR1 SGHRS, CDR2 YFSETQ. The CDR3 is 15 amino acids. The V gene lost 4 bases and the J gene lost 5 bases, with 17 bases spanning the gap. The CDR3 DNA sequence: TGCGCCAGCAGCATAGGAACAGGGTTCAAAGATACGCAGTATTTT. Protein product: CASSIGTGFKDTQYF.

V is TRBV28 and J is TRBJ2-7; TRBD1 matches at 7 bases. With V trimmed by 7 bases and J by 3 bases, 12 bases remained unmatched. Germline loops: CDR1 MDHEN, CDR2 SYDVKM. The CDR3 runs to 15 residues. CDR3 protein: CASTLPGTADYEQYF. The CDR3 nucleotides are TGTGCCAGCACCCTCCCCGGGACAGCGGACTACGAGCAGTACTTC.

This chain connects TRBV3-1 to TRBJ1-2; D not resolved. Germline loops: CDR1 LGHDT, CDR2 YNNKEL (reference sequence). The CDR3 runs 13 residues. V was cut by 0 bases and J by 7 bases, with 9 bases left in between. CDR3: CASSQEDALGYTF. The CDR3 DNA is TGTGCCAGCAGCCAAGAGGATGCCCTTGGCTACACCTTC.